This TCR beta chain was recovered during a study of CXCR3-negative and CXCR3-positive naive CD8 T cells. The TRB libraries of cDNA were built by UMI-labeled 5' RACE. TCRdb reworked the 5' RACE reads into one entry per CDR3 protein, no DNA. The listing contains around 41,000 distinct CDR3 sequences. The germline V gene has CDR1 MRHNA and CDR2 SNTAGT. There are 15 residues in the CDR3. The specimen was memory CD8+ T cells from blood. V is TRBV6-4 and J is TRBJ2-5; TCRdb designates TRBD2, a call that cannot be tested without DNA. The source of this sequence is a human donor in good health. Some clones in this sample may be carry-over from other donors' samples. The CDR3 sequence: CASSRTSGGQETQYF.